The following is a T cell receptor beta chain sequence with its context. What it recognizes is unknown. The CDR3 is 16 residues long. The data are from a study of cytomegalovirus exposure and HLA in healthy donors. The primer mix had 60 Vbeta and 13 Jbeta primers. Sequencing used immunoSEQ multiplex PCR; TCRdb keeps in-frame clones, though not all of them. This sample has approximately 100,000 clones; around 70% occur once, and the top ten carry about 11%. Regarding the study as a whole: In vitro assays verified that three CMV-associated chains recognized CMV antigens specifically. Reportedly, cytomegalovirus status was diagnosed with high sensitivity and specificity. Most CMV-associated TCR beta chains were later found to appear HLA-restricted. Follow-up analysis seemed to connect common viral pathogens with several of the most significant clusters identified.

The chain recombines TRBV21-1 with TRBJ2-1; whether TRBD2, the table's D call, matches the DNA was not checked. TRBV21-1 constitutes a pseudogene. The receptor's source is a middle-aged man in good health and CMV-seropositive. Sequencing was carried out using PBMCs. CDR3 sequence (DNA): TGTGCCAGCAGCCCAAAGCCTAGCGTCTCCTACAATGAGCAGTTCTTC. Its translation: CASSPKPSVSYNEQFF.